This record concerns one TCR beta chain sequence. Its antigen is not known. The source of the sample is a study of graft-versus-host responses after intestinal transplantation. Findings and limits, study-wide: Maximum circulating GvH clone levels tracked with early post-transplant HvG decreases.

Only in-frame clones appear in the TCRdb table, and some are missing; sequencing was by immunoSEQ multiplex PCR. The repertoire holds about 89,000 clones, with roughly 89% as singletons. Germline trimming cut 1 base from V and 10 bases from J; bases unmatched to any gene: 7. Germline V gene sequence: CDR1 SGHNT, CDR2 YENEEA. This CDR3 comprises 15 residues. The specimen comprised unstimulated CD4+ T cells sorted from spleen or lymph node cells, sampled before intestinal transplant. The chain joins TRBV11-3 to TRBJ1-6; 7 bases agree with TRBD1. This clonotype was sampled from a human donor who received an intestinal transplant. The CDR3 reads CASSLGDRAGSPLHF. CDR3 coding DNA: TGTGCCAGCAGCTTAGGAGACAGGGCTGGGTCACCCCTCCACTTT.